Below are 27 T cell receptor beta chains sequenced from a single sample in a study of cytomegalovirus exposure and HLA in healthy donors (TCRdb year 2017). Libraries were prepared through the immunoSEQ multiplex PCR assay. For the multiplex PCR, a mixture combining 60 forward primers for TCR Vbeta segments and 13 reverse primers for TCR Jbeta segments was used. TCRdb took over this immuneACCESS table, retaining in-frame rearrangements with V and J assigned. Such tables are incomplete; in checked studies, under half of the missing clones stem from an unresolved V gene, and the remainder is unexplained. The sample includes 110,000 to 150,000 clones, with roughly three quarters observed a single time. The top ten clones comprise just under 1% of the sample. Sequencing was performed on PBMCs. The receptors were gathered from a man younger than 35 in good health and CMV-seronegative.

The V call is TRBV7-2, the J call TRBJ2-5; maybe TRBD2 (6 bases). This CDR3 comprises 15 residues. Germline CDR1 SGHTA, CDR2 FQGNSA. V dropped 5 bases and J dropped 2 bases, with 15 bases sitting between them. CDR3: CASSPQGGTQETQYF. The CDR3 DNA reads TGTGCCAGCAGCCCCCAAGGAGGGACGCAAGAGACCCAGTACTTC.

The chain combines TRBV19 with TRBJ1-2, with D maybe TRBD1 (5 bases). The V gene lost 4 bases and the J gene lost 3 bases, with 18 bases spanning the gap. The germline CDR1 and CDR2 sequences are LNHDA and SQIVND (reference sequence). This CDR3 contains 16 residues. The CDR3 protein is CASSTLLHPRDYGYTF. CDR3 DNA: TGTGCCAGTAGTACTCTACTGCACCCCAGGGACTATGGCTACACCTTC.

This chain links TRBV19 with TRBJ1-4, with D perhaps TRBD1 (6 bases). This CDR3 has 16 residues. Germline CDR1 reads LNHDA; CDR2 reads SQIVND (reference sequence). V lost 4 bases to trimming and J lost 0 bases, with 12 bases between them. CDR3 region: CASSTGQLTTNEKLFF. CDR3 nucleotide sequence: TGTGCCAGTAGTACCGGACAGCTTACAACTAATGAAAAACTGTTTTTT.

The chain carries TRBV2 and TRBJ1-5; D call uncertain. The ends were cut back, 8 bases at V and 5 bases at J, with 13 bases in the middle. This CDR3 region has 13 residues. CDR1 SNHLY and CDR2 FYNNEI come from the germline V gene. In DNA, the CDR3 is TGTGCCAGCGGGGAGGGAGAAGATCAGCCCCAGCATTTT. It specifies CASGEGEDQPQHF.

The chain couples TRBV11-1 to TRBJ2-5; D perhaps matches TRBD2 (7 bases). Trimming took off 4 bases at V and 7 bases at J, with 19 bases between the two ends. The germline gives CDR1 SGHAT, CDR2 FQDESV (reference sequence). This CDR3 comprises 15 residues. CDR3 residues: CASSSGELGGVTQYF. As DNA, the CDR3 is TGTGCCAGCAGCTCCGGGGAACTAGGGGGGGTGACCCAGTACTTC. The full variable domain, completed using reference TRBV11-1 and TRBJ2-5, is EAEVAQSPRYKITEKSQAVAFWCDPISGHATLYWYRQILGQGPELLVQFQDESVVDDSQLPKDRFSAERLKGVDSTLKIQPAELGDSAMYLCASSSGELGGVTQYFGPGTRLLVL.

V and J are TRBV7-2 and TRBJ2-3; TRBD1 agrees at 7 bases. V trimming: 9 bases; J trimming: 1 base; junction bases outside the gene matches: 1. CDR1 and CDR2 from the germline V gene are SGHTA and FQGNSA. This CDR3 comprises 12 residues. In DNA, the CDR3 is TGTGCCAGTGACAGGGGCACAGATACGCAGTATTTT. It is translated as CASDRGTDTQYF.

The chain employs TRBV6-5 and TRBJ1-4, with 10 positions matching TRBD1. CDR1 MNHEY and CDR2 SVGAGI come from the germline V gene. V shed 6 bases, J shed 10 bases, and the junction held 11 bases outside the gene matches. The CDR3 spans 15 residues. The CDR3 DNA sequence: TGTGCCAGCAGCAACCCGGGACAGGGGTCCCGAAAACTGTTTTTT. Translated, it gives CASSNPGQGSRKLFF.

This rearrangement joins TRBV2 to TRBJ1-3, with D perhaps matching TRBD1 (5 bases). The CDR3 spans 13 residues. V was pared by 9 bases and J by 0 bases, with 9 bases between. CDR1 SNHLY and CDR2 FYNNEI come from the germline V gene. CDR3 loop: CASAGPSGNTIYF. CDR3 bases: TGTGCCAGTGCGGGGCCCTCTGGAAACACCATATATTTT.

The J gene is TRBJ2-1, the V gene TRBV18, with D possibly being TRBD2 (6 bases). The CDR3 is 18 amino acids. CDR1 is KGHSH and CDR2 is LQKENI in the germline V gene. Trimming took 3 bases from V and 6 from J, leaving 24 bases between them. Written as DNA, the CDR3 is TGTGCCAGCTCACCCAGGAACGGGTACCCCACCGGGGGCAATGAGCAGTTCTTC. Translated: CASSPRNGYPTGGNEQFF. The complete variable domain, with remaining parts taken from reference TRBV18 and TRBJ2-1, reads NAGVMQNPRHLVRRRGQEARLRCSPMKGHSHVYWYRQLPEEGLKFMVYLQKENIIDESGMPKERFSAEFPKEGPSILRIQQVVRGDSAAYFCASSPRNGYPTGGNEQFFGPGTRLTVL.

V and J are TRBV6-5 and TRBJ1-5, with 9 bases aligning to TRBD1. V shed 6 bases and J 4 bases; nucleotides not matched to a gene: 7. The CDR3 sequence is 15 residues long. Germline assignment: CDR1 MNHEY and CDR2 SVGAGI. The CDR3 region is CASRATGGWNQPQHF. The DNA for the CDR3 is TGTGCCAGCAGAGCGACAGGGGGGTGGAATCAGCCCCAGCATTTT.

V usage is TRBV7-9 and J usage is TRBJ1-4, with D perhaps TRBD1 (6 bases). V gave up 5 bases and J gave up 7 bases, with 11 bases separating them. The CDR3 is made up of 13 amino acids. Per germline, CDR1 SEHNR and CDR2 FQNEAQ (reference sequence). The CDR3 sequence: CASSPGQSEKLFF. The CDR3 DNA sequence: TGTGCCAGCAGCCCTGGACAGAGTGAAAAACTGTTTTTT.

The chain is built from TRBV5-5 and TRBJ1-2, with D tentatively TRBD1 (5 bases). V was cut by 0 bases and J by 6 bases, with 9 bases left in between. Germline CDR1 SGHKS, CDR2 YYEKEE (reference sequence). The CDR3 runs 13 residues. For the CDR3, the DNA is TGTGCCAGCAGCTTGGCCGACAGCAATGGCTACACCTTC. As protein: CASSLADSNGYTF. Supplemented by reference TRBV5-5 and TRBJ1-2, the full variable domain reads DAGVTQSPTHLIKTRGQQVTLRCSPISGHKSVSWYQQVLGQGPQFIFQYYEKEERGRGNFPDRFSARQFPNYSSELNVNALLLGDSALYLCASSLADSNGYTFGSGTRLTVV.

This clone was seen just once. V and J are TRBV9 and TRBJ1-5; D is uncertain. This CDR3 has 13 residues. Germline CDR1 SGDLS, CDR2 YYNGEE. V dropped 2 bases and J dropped 0 bases, with 3 bases sitting between them. The DNA of the CDR3 is TGTGCCAGCAGCGTCGGTAGCAATCAGCCCCAGCATTTT. It is translated as CASSVGSNQPQHF.

The chain carries TRBV6-5 and TRBJ1-4; 7 bases line up with TRBD1. With V trimmed by 6 bases and J by 3 bases, 4 bases remained unmatched. In germline, CDR1 is MNHEY, CDR2 SVGAGI. The CDR3 extends over 14 amino acids. CDR3 residues: CASRSGTANEKLFF. The CDR3 DNA sequence: TGTGCCAGCAGATCCGGGACAGCTAATGAAAAACTGTTTTTT.

This chain connects TRBV2 to TRBJ2-2; D possibly corresponds to TRBD2 (5 bases). This CDR3 has 13 amino acids. V was cut by 8 bases and J by 5 bases, with 12 bases left in between. Per the germline V gene, CDR1 is SNHLY and CDR2 is FYNNEI. The CDR3 region is CASRDGGTGELFF. The CDR3 DNA is TGTGCCAGCCGGGATGGAGGAACCGGGGAGCTGTTTTTT.

The chain joins TRBV18 to TRBJ2-7, with D tentatively TRBD1 (6 bases). V was shortened by 4 bases and J by 4 bases, with 20 bases between the two germline ends. There are 16 residues in the CDR3. Germline lookup yields CDR1 KGHSH and CDR2 LQKENI. Here the CDR3 DNA reads TGTGCCAGCTCACTGCAGGGGTTGGGCCTTGGGTACGAGCAGTACTTC. It encodes CASSLQGLGLGYEQYF.

This clone was seen a few times. The rearrangement joins TRBV6-5 to TRBJ1-2; tentative D call: TRBD1 (6 bases). V lost 0 bases to trimming and J lost 5 bases, with 13 bases between them. The CDR3 has 15 amino acids. The germline V gene encodes CDR1 MNHEY and CDR2 SVGAGI. CDR3 bases: TGTGCCAGCAGTTACTCGATAGGACAGACTTATGGCTACACCTTC. Its protein is CASSYSIGQTYGYTF.

This clone came up a few times. This chain connects TRBV5-1 to TRBJ2-2; 9 bases agree with TRBD1. With V trimmed by 3 bases and J by 7 bases, 1 base remained unmatched. This CDR3 is built from 13 residues. Germline-derived CDR1 and CDR2 are SGHRS and YFSETQ. The CDR3 sequence is CASSWDRVGELFF. The CDR3 DNA reads as TGCGCCAGCAGCTGGGACAGGGTCGGGGAGCTGTTTTTT.

J is TRBJ1-5 and V is TRBV7-8; perhaps TRBD1 as D (6 bases). The V gene lost 1 base and the J gene lost 4 bases, with 11 bases spanning the gap. Germline V gene sequence: CDR1 SGHVS, CDR2 FQNEAQ. The CDR3 runs 15 residues. The CDR3 sequence is CASSLGGLGNQPQHF. CDR3 DNA sequence: TGTGCCAGCAGCTTAGGGGGGCTGGGGAATCAGCCCCAGCATTTT. The full variable domain, in which reference TRBV7-8 and TRBJ1-5 provide the parts outside the CDR3, is GAGVSQSPRYKVAKRGQDVALRCDPISGHVSLFWYQQALGQGPEFLTYFQNEAQLDKSGLPSDRFFAERPEGSVSTLKIQRTQQEDSAVYLCASSLGGLGNQPQHFGDGTRLSIL.

CDR3 sequence: CASSYSGGEQYF. DNA for the CDR3: TGTGCCAGCAGCTATAGCGGGGGCGAGCAGTACTTC. This chain joins TRBV7-9 and TRBJ2-7, with 9 bases matching TRBD2. The CDR3 loop spans 12 amino acids. The V and J ends lost 4 bases and 6 bases, in that order; junction bases with no gene match: 1. The germline V gene encodes CDR1 SEHNR and CDR2 FQNEAQ (reference sequence).

The CDR3 spells CASSWGGVGNEQYF. The CDR3 nucleotides are TGCGCCAGCAGCTGGGGGGGGGTGGGAAACGAGCAGTACTTC. This chain connects TRBV5-1 to TRBJ2-7, with 7 nucleotides matching TRBD2. The CDR3 covers 14 residues. The V and J ends lost 3 bases and 5 bases, in that order; junction bases with no gene match: 8. Germline V gene data show CDR1 as SGHRS and CDR2 as YFSETQ.

The chain couples TRBV5-1 to TRBJ2-1, with 11 nucleotides matching TRBD1. CDR1 SGHRS and CDR2 YFSETQ come from the germline V gene. The V segment lost 2 bases and the J segment 7 bases; nucleotides outside the gene matches: 5. This CDR3 region has 15 residues. CDR3 loop: CASSLGTGGSNEQFF. CDR3 nucleotide sequence: TGCGCCAGCAGCTTAGGGACAGGGGGATCAAATGAGCAGTTCTTC.

This clone showed up just once. CDR3 DNA sequence: TGTGCCAGCAGGGGACTAGGAGGCTACGAGCAGTACTTC. It encodes CASRGLGGYEQYF. The chain employs TRBV7-2 and TRBJ2-7; 8 nucleotides agree with TRBD2. Per germline, CDR1 SGHTA and CDR2 FQGNSA. V lost 6 bases and J lost 3; bases outside the gene matches: 4. This CDR3 comprises 13 residues.

CDR3 in DNA: TGTGCCAGCACCTTCCGAGCCGGGAGCTCCTACAATGAGCAGTTCTTC. Translated, it gives CASTFRAGSSYNEQFF. The genes are TRBV7-9 and TRBJ2-1, with D perhaps matching TRBD2 (6 bases). The germline CDR1 and CDR2 sequences are SEHNR and FQNEAQ (reference sequence). The V end was cut by 7 bases, the J end by 0 bases, with 16 bases between. This CDR3 contains 16 residues.

The chain is built from TRBV6-5 and TRBJ1-6; 10 bases align to TRBD1. The CDR3 consists of 14 residues. The germline CDR1 and CDR2 sequences are MNHEY and SVGAGI. Trimming removed 5 bases from V and 7 bases from J; junction bases left unmatched: 2. The CDR3 loop is CASSRTGGNSPLHF. The DNA for the CDR3 is TGTGCCAGCAGTCGGACAGGGGGGAATTCACCCCTCCACTTT.

The chain carries TRBV5-1 and TRBJ1-3; D is unresolved. This CDR3 contains 12 residues. V lost 0 bases and J lost 7, with 5 bases in between. Germline CDR1 SGHRS, CDR2 YFSETQ. The CDR3: CASSLDGNTIYF. As DNA, the CDR3 is TGCGCCAGCAGCTTGGACGGTAACACCATATATTTT.

The chain employs TRBV7-6 and TRBJ2-1, with 12 bases lining up with TRBD2. The CDR3 length is 17 residues. Per germline, CDR1 SGHVS and CDR2 FNYEAQ. With 5 bases clipped from V and 7 bases from J, the junction kept 12 bases outside the gene matches. Written as DNA, the CDR3 is TGTGCCAGCAGCCCTAGCGGGGGGGCCCGGGTTAGGAATGAGCAGTTCTTC. Its translation is CASSPSGGARVRNEQFF.